This TCR beta chain emerged from a study of CD8 T cells in Susac syndrome. V lost 9 bases and J 6 bases, leaving 20 bases between the germline ends. Per germline, CDR1 MNHEY and CDR2 SVGEGT. CDR3 length: 15 amino acids. CD8+ and CD4+ T cells circulating in blood were sequenced for TCR beta. RNA totalling roughly 0.45 to 1 ug underwent reverse transcription with random hexamers. TCRdb processed the immunoSEQ multiplex PCR reads anew with MiXCR; each CDR3 protein has one entry. Seen here are about 300,000 distinct CDR3 sequences, approximately 85% observed once, and the top ten hold around 0.2%. J is TRBJ2-2 and V is TRBV6-2 or TRBV6-3; D not certain. The clonotype originates from a human donor with multiple sclerosis. The sequenced sample consisted of CD8+ T cells from PBMCs. The CDR3 DNA reads TGTGCCAGACCCCCGGGTGGCAGGTTGGCCGGGGAGCTGTTTTTT. Protein product: CARPPGGRLAGELFF.